Sequencing of this T cell receptor beta chain was carried out in a study of blood T cell repertoires in COVID-19 (dated by TCRdb to about 2020). Regarding the study in general: The collaborator samples originated in the United States, Italy and Spain and spanned the acute and convalescent phases of COVID-19. The prospective study material was composed of cDNA or gDNA derived from T cells, B-cell-depleted T cells, or PBMCs. The sample metadata nearly always contained a de-identified subject ID, COVID-19 status, age in years and sex. The repertoires were released in a freely available public database intended as a resource for research on the immune response to SARS-CoV-2. Samples came from the ongoing ImmuneRACE study (first 160 participants) plus 1,254 subjects from 6 global collaborators. HLA class I and class II types, where available, came from metadata supplied by the sample provider rather than from assay-based typing. Subjects who had been exposed to COVID-19, were actively infected with it, or had recovered from it provided the deeply sampled blood TCRbeta repertoires that made up the dataset.

Points the paper makes about the study in general: How much clinical and demographic metadata was included differed by source and by participant, and the metadata was provided uncurated.

The immunoSEQ Assay, a bias-controlled multiplex PCR, was used to amplify TCRbeta CDR3 regions from genomic DNA. Per the source publication's procedure: Within the assay, amplification of reference gene primers was used to estimate how many nucleated cells each sample contained. To quantify the absolute abundance of each unique TCRbeta CDR3 rearrangement, sequence reads were collapsed and filtered. Productive Simpson clonality was computed per sample as the square root of Simpson's diversity index over productive rearrangements. As stored in TCRdb, this immuneACCESS dataset retains in-frame rearrangements with V and J assigned. A fraction of the clones does not appear; measured against another copy, unresolved V genes explain less than half of the discrepancy, and the remainder lacks a known reason. V, J and clone size were drawn from that table, and D and trimming were deduced from the DNA. The sample table shows about 70,000 clones, and more than 75% are seen once. The ten most abundant clones make up roughly 1.4% of the sample.

Regarding this clone: What this receptor recognizes is not known. Per-nucleotide qualities are absent, and no much larger clonotype sits a single base away.

Whole blood was collected in K2EDTA tubes by collaborating institutions according to the institutions' own protocols. Collaborator samples were shipped for TCRbeta analysis as frozen whole blood, isolated PBMCs, or DNA extracted from either sample type. The TCR originated in a human donor in a cohort sampled during active COVID-19. The material sequenced was peripheral blood.

This receptor carries the CDR3 CASDRGWYGYTF. The DNA is TGTGCCAGCGACAGGGGTTGGTATGGCTACACCTTC. Here the chain combines TRBV5-8 and TRBJ1-2, and 8 junction bases match TRBD1. Per the germline V gene, SGHTS is the CDR1 and YDEGEE is the CDR2. Here V drops 7 bases and J drops 5 bases, and the junction holds 4 bases not matched to any gene. The CDR3 runs 12 residues from the cysteine to the phenylalanine. Of the read, only the CDR3 DNA is kept; its 36 bases are in frame from base 1.